A single sample is the source of the 19 T cell receptor beta chains below, sequenced in a study of read filtering for tumor transcriptome and immune sequencing (dated by TCRdb to about 2020). Data came from an Illumina HiSeq 4000. TCR libraries were built from 400 to 450 ng RNA with the Immunoverse kit, using molecular barcoded adaptors covering alpha/delta and beta/gamma chains. TCRdb reprocessed the public reads (quality trimming at Q25 with fastp, clone calling with MiXCR) and kept in-frame beta chains. Every entry covers one CDR3 protein and lists the most common genes and DNA from its rows. This sample has 45,000 to 50,000 distinct CDR3 sequences in its table, and around 12% of those were observed once. Roughly 15% of the sample is held by the ten biggest clonotypes. The sample comprised a population of CD138-negative cells sorted from bone marrow. This specimen's cell subset or site label, interpreted: bone marrow mononuclear cells depleted of CD138+ plasma/myeloma cells by negative magnetic selection. These receptors all come from a donor aged 40 or older with multiple myeloma.

Worth noting for this clonotype: A read error may be the cause here, since a much bigger clone is one base away. V is TRBV2 and J is TRBJ1-5; D gene ambiguous. The CDR3 runs 12 residues. The V gene's germline CDR1 is SNHLY and CDR2 FYNNEI. DNA for the CDR3: TGTGCCAGCAGCGGCAGCAGTCAGCCCCAGCATTTT. Translating it yields CASSGSSQPQHF. The full variable domain, with the rest looked up from reference TRBV2 and TRBJ1-5, is EPEVTQTPSHQVTQMGQEVILRCVPISNHLYFYWYRQILGQKVEFLVSFYNNEISEKSEIFDDQFSVERPDGSNFTLKIRSTKLEDSAMYFCASSGSSQPQHFGDGTRLSIL.

In the case of this clonotype: The CDR3 ends on some other residue instead of the conserved phenylalanine or tryptophan, so this is likely a read error. The chain couples TRBV7-9 to TRBJ1-5; D possibly corresponds to TRBD1 (5 bases). The CDR3 totals 17 residues. Trimming stripped 5 bases from V and 4 bases from J, with 21 bases between. Germline V CDR1 and CDR2: SEHNR, FQNEAQ (reference sequence). CDR3 sequence: CASSLTRLGAPNQPQHL. CDR3 nucleotide sequence: TGTGCCAGCAGCCTGACGCGTCTCGGGGCTCCTAATCAGCCCCAGCATCTT.

This clonotype was found many times. V gene TRBV10-2 combines with J gene TRBJ2-7, with D uncertain. Germline V gives CDR1 WSHSY, CDR2 SAAADI. Trimming left V 3 bases short and J 2 bases short, with 2 bases between. The length of the CDR3 is 11 residues. CDR3 sequence reads: CASSDPYEQYF. The CDR3 DNA reads as TGCGCCAGCAGTGATCCCTACGAGCAGTACTTC.

A remark on this clonotype: A read error may explain this, as a much larger clone is one base away. CDR3 residues: CASSPGLAGACTDTQYF. The CDR3 DNA reads TGTGCCAGCAGCCCAGGACTAGCGGGAGCATGCACAGATACGCAGTATTTT. The chain recombines TRBV7-6 with TRBJ2-3, with TRBD2 identical over 13 bases. This CDR3 region has 17 residues. V shed 5 bases and J 1 base; nucleotides not matched to a gene: 6. The germline CDR1 and CDR2 sequences are SGHVS and FNYEAQ.

The CDR3 nucleotides are TGTGCCAGCAGTCGAGCGACAGGGAACTTCTACGAGCAGTACTTC. Amino acid sequence: CASSRATGNFYEQYF. The chain is built from TRBV7-8 and TRBJ2-7, with TRBD1 matching 7 bases. The V and J ends lost 6 bases and 3 bases, in that order; junction bases with no gene match: 11. The CDR3 loop spans 15 amino acids. Germline V gene data show CDR1 as SGHVS and CDR2 as FQNEAQ.

This clonotype was observed many times. The chain employs TRBV15 and TRBJ2-5, with D uncertain. This CDR3 has 14 amino acids. V was trimmed by 0 bases and J by 2 bases, leaving 7 bases between them. From germline, CDR1 is LNHNV and CDR2 YYDKDF (reference sequence). This chain's CDR3 is CATSRELLQETQYF. The CDR3 DNA reads TGTGCCACCAGCAGAGAACTTCTACAAGAGACCCAGTACTTC.

This clonotype was found many times. Here the CDR3 DNA reads TGTGCCAGCAGTCCCCAGACTAGCTTCAACGAGCAGTACGTC. The encoded protein is CASSPQTSFNEQYV. This chain links TRBV2 with TRBJ2-7, with TRBD2 matching 7 bases. The V and J ends lost 5 bases and 5 bases, in that order; junction bases with no gene match: 9. Germline V gives CDR1 SNHLY, CDR2 FYNNEI. The CDR3 contains 14 residues.

This clonotype was counted many times. The chain employs TRBV7-9 and TRBJ2-1; D gene uncertain. Germline V gene sequence: CDR1 SEHNR, CDR2 FQNEAQ (reference sequence). V lost 1 base, J lost 4 bases, and 8 bases lay in between. CDR3 length equals 14 residues. The CDR3 spells CASSLEQIYNEQFF. The CDR3 bases are TGTGCCAGCAGCTTAGAGCAGATATACAATGAGCAGTTCTTC. The whole variable domain, remainder taken from reference TRBV7-9 and TRBJ2-1, is DTGVSQNPRHKITKRGQNVTFRCDPISEHNRLYWYRQTLGQGPEFLTYFQNEAQLEKSRLLSDRFSAERPKGSFSTLEIQRTEQGDSAMYLCASSLEQIYNEQFFGPGTRLTVL.

This clonotype showed up just once. The J gene is TRBJ2-1, the V gene TRBV3-1; the D gene is possibly TRBD2 (5 bases). Germline values: CDR1 LGHDT, CDR2 YNNKEL (reference sequence). The CDR3 has 18 residues. V shed 2 bases and J shed 0 bases, with 17 bases lying between them. The CDR3 DNA follows: TGTGCCAGCAGCCAAATCGTGGGTAGCGCGTACTCCTACAATGAGCAGTTCTTC. This sequence encodes CASSQIVGSAYSYNEQFF.

This clonotype occurred many times. This may stem from a read error, because a much larger clone lies one nucleotide away. The rearrangement uses TRBV2 and TRBJ1-1; D remains unclear. The CDR3 totals 13 residues. Germline CDR1 and CDR2: SNHLY and FYNNEI. Trimming left V 4 bases short and J 8 bases short, with 14 bases between. The CDR3 region is CASSGRRVAEAFF. In DNA form, the CDR3 reads TGTGCCAGCAGTGGAAGGAGGGTTGCGGAAGCTTTCTTT.

This clonotype was seen repeatedly, ten times or more. The chain uses TRBV29-1 and TRBJ2-5; the match to TRBD2 covers 15 bases. This CDR3 has 16 residues. Per germline, CDR1 SQVTM and CDR2 ANQGSEA. Trimming took 5 bases from V and 0 from J; bases not matched to a gene: 4. CDR3 bases: TGCAGCGTTCAAGGGACTAGCGGGAGGCACCAAGAGACCCAGTACTTC. Residues: CSVQGTSGRHQETQYF.

This clonotype was seen ten or more times. This rearrangement joins TRBV5-4 to TRBJ2-3; D perhaps matches TRBD2 (6 bases). Per germline, CDR1 SGHNT and CDR2 YYREEE (reference sequence). The CDR3 totals 14 residues. Trimming stripped 8 bases from V and 4 bases from J, with 17 bases between. CDR3 in amino acids: CASREAGLSDTQYF. CDR3 sequence (DNA): TGTGCCAGTAGAGAGGCGGGATTGTCAGATACGCAGTATTTT.

This clonotype was seen many times. The chain recombines TRBV18 with TRBJ1-2, with 7 bases aligning to TRBD1. From germline, CDR1 is KGHSH and CDR2 LQKENI. The V segment lost 3 bases and the J segment 8 bases; nucleotides outside the gene matches: 15. There are 16 residues in the CDR3. The CDR3 DNA reads TGTGCCAGCTCACCCGGACAGGAGAACCCACTAGTAGGCTACACCTTC. It encodes CASSPGQENPLVGYTF.

This clonotype was detected ten times or more. The chain has TRBV5-1 and TRBJ2-7; D is uncertain. Trimming cost V 4 bases and J 4 bases, with 12 bases left between them. The CDR3 is 13 amino acids. Germline-derived CDR1 and CDR2 are SGHRS and YFSETQ. The CDR3 DNA sequence: TGCGCCAGCAGCCCTGTTATAGGGTACGAGCAGTACTTC. Its translation: CASSPVIGYEQYF.

This clonotype has at least ten counts. The chain couples TRBV28 to TRBJ2-2, with D perhaps matching TRBD1 or TRBD2 (5 bases each). The CDR3 length is 16 residues. Germline lookup yields CDR1 MDHEN and CDR2 SYDVKM. V was cut by 4 bases and J by 4 bases, with 16 bases left in between. The CDR3 is CASSSYEKGTTGELFF. The CDR3 DNA reads as TGTGCCAGCAGTTCCTATGAGAAAGGGACCACCGGGGAGCTGTTTTTT. The full variable domain, with the rest looked up from reference TRBV28 and TRBJ2-2, is DVKVTQSSRYLVKRTGEKVFLECVQDMDHENMFWYRQDPGLGLRLIYFSYDVKMKEKGDIPEGYSVSREKKERFSLILESASTNQTSMYLCASSSYEKGTTGELFFGEGSRLTVL.

This clonotype turned up a few times. Being one base from a much bigger clone, this may be a read error. In nucleotides, the CDR3 is TGTGCCAGCAGCTTTGGGCCGGTTTTAAATCAGCCCCGGCATTTT. It encodes CASSFGPVLNQPRHF. V and J are TRBV7-2 and TRBJ1-5; D is uncertain. Germline V gene data show CDR1 as SGHTA and CDR2 as FQGNSA. The CDR3 is 15 residues long.

This clonotype has a count of ten or more. The V gene is TRBV12-3 or TRBV12-4, the J gene TRBJ1-1, with 8 bases identical to TRBD1. Trimming cost V 5 bases and J 2 bases; bases outside gene matches: 7. CDR3 length: 15 residues. This chain's CDR3 is CASSPWTGINTEAFF. The CDR3 nucleotides are TGTGCCAGCAGTCCGTGGACAGGGATTAACACTGAAGCTTTCTTT.

This clonotype was counted many times. The CDR3 DNA reads TGTGCCAGCAGCTTAGAAGGGGGGGGCACAGATACGCAGTATTTT. Protein product: CASSLEGGGTDTQYF. The genes are TRBV7-3 and TRBJ2-3; D perhaps matches TRBD2 (7 bases). This CDR3 comprises 15 residues. The germline CDR1 and CDR2 sequences are SGHTA and FQGTGA. Trimming left V 2 bases short and J 1 base short, with 10 bases between.

This clonotype appeared many times. This chain joins TRBV11-2 and TRBJ2-3; 8 bases map to TRBD1. The J segment lost 8 bases and the V segment lost 0 bases, leaving 4 bases of the junction unmatched. The CDR3 contains 14 residues. Germline V gene sequence: CDR1 SGHAT, CDR2 FQNNGV. CDR3 residues: CASSLDDRGTTQYF. Written as DNA, the CDR3 is TGTGCCAGCAGCTTAGATGACAGGGGCACTACGCAGTATTTT.